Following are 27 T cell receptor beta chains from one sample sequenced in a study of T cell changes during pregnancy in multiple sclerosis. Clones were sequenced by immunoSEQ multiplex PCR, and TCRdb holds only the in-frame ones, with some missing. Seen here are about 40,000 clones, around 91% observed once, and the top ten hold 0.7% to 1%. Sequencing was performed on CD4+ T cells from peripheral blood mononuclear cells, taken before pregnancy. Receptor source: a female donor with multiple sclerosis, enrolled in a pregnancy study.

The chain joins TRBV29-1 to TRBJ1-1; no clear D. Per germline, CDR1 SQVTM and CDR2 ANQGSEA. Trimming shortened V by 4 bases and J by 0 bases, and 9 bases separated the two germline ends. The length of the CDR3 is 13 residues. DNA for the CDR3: TGCAGCGTTGTTACCGGGGTGAACACTGAAGCTTTCTTT. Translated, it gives CSVVTGVNTEAFF.

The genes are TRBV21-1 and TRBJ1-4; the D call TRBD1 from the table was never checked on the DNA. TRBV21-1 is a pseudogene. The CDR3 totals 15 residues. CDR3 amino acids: CASTNGTGEGEKLFF. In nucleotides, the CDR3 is TGTGCCAGCACCAACGGGACAGGTGAGGGAGAAAAACTGTTTTTT.

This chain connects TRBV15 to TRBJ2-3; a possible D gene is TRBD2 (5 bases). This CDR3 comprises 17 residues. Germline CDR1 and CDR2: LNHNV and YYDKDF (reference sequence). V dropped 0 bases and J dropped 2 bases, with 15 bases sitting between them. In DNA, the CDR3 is TGTGCCACCAGCAGAGATGGCGGGCGGGCTTCCACAGATACGCAGTATTTT. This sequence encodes CATSRDGGRASTDTQYF.

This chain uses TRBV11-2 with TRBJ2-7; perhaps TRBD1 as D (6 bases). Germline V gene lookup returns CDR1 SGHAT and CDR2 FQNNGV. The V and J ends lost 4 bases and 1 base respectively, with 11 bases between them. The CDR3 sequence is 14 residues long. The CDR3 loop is CASSSRGFSYEQYF. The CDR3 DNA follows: TGTGCCAGCAGCTCCAGGGGCTTTTCCTACGAGCAGTACTTC. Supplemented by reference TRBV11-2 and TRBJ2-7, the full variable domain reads EAGVAQSPRYKIIEKRQSVAFWCNPISGHATLYWYQQILGQGPKLLIQFQNNGVVDDSQLPKDRFSAERLKGVDSTLKIQPAKLEDSAVYLCASSSRGFSYEQYFGPGTRLTVT.

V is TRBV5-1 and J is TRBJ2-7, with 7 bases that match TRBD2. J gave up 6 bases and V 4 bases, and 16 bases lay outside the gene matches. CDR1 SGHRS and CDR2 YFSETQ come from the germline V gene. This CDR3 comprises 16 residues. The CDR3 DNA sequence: TGCGCCAGCAGCCCAGAAATGGCGGGAGCCGTCAGCGAGCAGTACTTC. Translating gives CASSPEMAGAVSEQYF.

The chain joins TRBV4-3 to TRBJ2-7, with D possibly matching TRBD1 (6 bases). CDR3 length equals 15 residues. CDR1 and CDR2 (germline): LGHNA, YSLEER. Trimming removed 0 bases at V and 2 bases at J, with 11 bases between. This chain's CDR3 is CASSQETRGAYEQYF. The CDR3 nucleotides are TGCGCCAGCAGCCAAGAGACCAGGGGCGCCTACGAGCAGTACTTC.

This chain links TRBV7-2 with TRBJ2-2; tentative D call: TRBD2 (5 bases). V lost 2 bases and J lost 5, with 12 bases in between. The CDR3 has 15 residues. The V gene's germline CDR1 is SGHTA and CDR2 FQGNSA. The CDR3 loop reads CASSLYTGITGELFF. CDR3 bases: TGTGCCAGCAGCTTATATACCGGGATTACCGGGGAGCTGTTTTTT.

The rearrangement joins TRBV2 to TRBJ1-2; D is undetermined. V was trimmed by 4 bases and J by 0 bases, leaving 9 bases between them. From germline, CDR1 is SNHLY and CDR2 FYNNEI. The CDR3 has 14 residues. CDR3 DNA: TGTGCCAGCAGTGGGCAGACTTCTAACTATGGCTACACCTTC. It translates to CASSGQTSNYGYTF. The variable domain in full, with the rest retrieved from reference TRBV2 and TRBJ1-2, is EPEVTQTPSHQVTQMGQEVILRCVPISNHLYFYWYRQILGQKVEFLVSFYNNEISEKSEIFDDQFSVERPDGSNFTLKIRSTKLEDSAMYFCASSGQTSNYGYTFGSGTRLTVV.

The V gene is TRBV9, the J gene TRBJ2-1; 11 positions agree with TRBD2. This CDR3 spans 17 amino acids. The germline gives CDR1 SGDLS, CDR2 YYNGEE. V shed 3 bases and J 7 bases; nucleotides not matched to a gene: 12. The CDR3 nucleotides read TGTGCCAGCAGCGAGGAATTACTAGCGGGAGAGGAAAATGAGCAGTTCTTC. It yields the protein CASSEELLAGEENEQFF.

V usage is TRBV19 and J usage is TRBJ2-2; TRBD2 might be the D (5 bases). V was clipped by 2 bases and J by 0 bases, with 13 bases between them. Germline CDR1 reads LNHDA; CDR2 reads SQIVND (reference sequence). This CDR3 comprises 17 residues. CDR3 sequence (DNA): TGTGCCAGTAGTATATTAATGCTCGGGGCGAACACCGGGGAGCTGTTTTTT. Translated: CASSILMLGANTGELFF.

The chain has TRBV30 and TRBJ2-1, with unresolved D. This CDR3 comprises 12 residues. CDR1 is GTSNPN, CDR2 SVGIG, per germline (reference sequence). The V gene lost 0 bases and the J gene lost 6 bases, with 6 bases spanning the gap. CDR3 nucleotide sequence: TGTGCCTGGAGTGTACTGCCCAATGAGCAGTTCTTC. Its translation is CAWSVLPNEQFF.

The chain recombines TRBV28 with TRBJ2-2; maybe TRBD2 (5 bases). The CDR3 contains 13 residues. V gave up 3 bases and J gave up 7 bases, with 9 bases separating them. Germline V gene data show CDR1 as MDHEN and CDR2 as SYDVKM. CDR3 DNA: TGTGCCAGCAGTTTTATGCGGGTCGGGGAGCTGTTTTTT. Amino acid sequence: CASSFMRVGELFF.

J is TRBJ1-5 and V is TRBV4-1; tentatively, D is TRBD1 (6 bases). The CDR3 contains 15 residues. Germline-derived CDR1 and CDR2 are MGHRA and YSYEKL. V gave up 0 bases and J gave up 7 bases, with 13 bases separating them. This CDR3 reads CASSQESTGWQPQHF. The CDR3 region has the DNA TGCGCCAGCAGCCAAGAGTCAACAGGGTGGCAGCCCCAGCATTTT.

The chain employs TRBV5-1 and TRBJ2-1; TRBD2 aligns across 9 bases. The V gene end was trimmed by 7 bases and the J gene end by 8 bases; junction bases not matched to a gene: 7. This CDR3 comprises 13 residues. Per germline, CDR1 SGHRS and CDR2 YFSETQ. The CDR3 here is CASFSGSGDEQFF. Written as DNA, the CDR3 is TGCGCCAGCTTTAGCGGGAGTGGGGATGAGCAGTTCTTC.

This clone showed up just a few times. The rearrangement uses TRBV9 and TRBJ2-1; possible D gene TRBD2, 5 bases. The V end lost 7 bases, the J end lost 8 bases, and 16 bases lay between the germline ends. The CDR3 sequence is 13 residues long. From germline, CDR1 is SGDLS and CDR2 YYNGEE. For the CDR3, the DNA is TGTGCCAGCGGAGGAGTTAGAGACTATGAGCAGTTCTTC. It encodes CASGGVRDYEQFF.

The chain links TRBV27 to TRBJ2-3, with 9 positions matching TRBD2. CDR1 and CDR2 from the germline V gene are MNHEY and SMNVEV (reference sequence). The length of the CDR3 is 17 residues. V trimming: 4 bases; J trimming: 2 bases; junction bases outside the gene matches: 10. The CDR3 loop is CASSSILLAGDTDTQYF. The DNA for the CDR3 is TGTGCCAGCAGTTCCATCCTCTTAGCGGGAGACACAGATACGCAGTATTTT.

The CDR3 loop reads CASSLLPGTSTNNEQFF. CDR3 nucleotides: TGCGCCAGCAGCTTGTTGCCCGGGACTAGCACCAACAATGAGCAGTTCTTC. This sequence joins TRBV5-1 and TRBJ2-1; 9 nucleotides line up with TRBD2. CDR1 and CDR2 from the germline V gene are SGHRS and YFSETQ. With 1 base clipped from V and 5 bases from J, the junction kept 10 bases outside the gene matches. This CDR3 spans 17 amino acids.

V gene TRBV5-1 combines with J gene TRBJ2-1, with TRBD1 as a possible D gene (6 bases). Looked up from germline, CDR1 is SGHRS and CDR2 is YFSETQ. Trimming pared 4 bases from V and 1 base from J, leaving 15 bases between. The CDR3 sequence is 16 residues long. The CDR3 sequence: CASSVIPRGSYNEQFF. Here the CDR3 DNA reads TGCGCCAGCAGCGTAATTCCTAGGGGGTCCTACAATGAGCAGTTCTTC.

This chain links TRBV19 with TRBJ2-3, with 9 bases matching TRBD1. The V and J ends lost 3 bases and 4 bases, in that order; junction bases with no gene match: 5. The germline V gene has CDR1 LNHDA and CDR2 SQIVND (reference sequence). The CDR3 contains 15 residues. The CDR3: CASSIGTGTADTQYF. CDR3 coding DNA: TGTGCCAGTAGTATCGGGACAGGGACTGCAGATACGCAGTATTTT. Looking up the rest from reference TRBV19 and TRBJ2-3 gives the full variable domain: DGGITQSPKYLFRKEGQNVTLSCEQNLNHDAMYWYRQDPGQGLRLIYYSQIVNDFQKGDIAEGYSVSREKKESFPLTVTSAQKNPTAFYLCASSIGTGTADTQYFGPGTRLTVL.

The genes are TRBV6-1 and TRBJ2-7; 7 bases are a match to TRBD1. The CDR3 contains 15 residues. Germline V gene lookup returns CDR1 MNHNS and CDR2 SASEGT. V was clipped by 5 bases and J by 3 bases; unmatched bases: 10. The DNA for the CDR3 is TGTGCCAGCAGTTTGGGATGGACAGGTCGCTACGAGCAGTACTTC. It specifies CASSLGWTGRYEQYF.

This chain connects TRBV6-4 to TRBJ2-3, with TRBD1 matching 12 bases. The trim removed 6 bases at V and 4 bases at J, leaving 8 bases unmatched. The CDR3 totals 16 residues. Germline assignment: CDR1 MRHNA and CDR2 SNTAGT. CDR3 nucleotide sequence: TGTGCCAGCAGCAAGTGGGGACAGGGGGCCCCAGATACGCAGTATTTT. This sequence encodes CASSKWGQGAPDTQYF.

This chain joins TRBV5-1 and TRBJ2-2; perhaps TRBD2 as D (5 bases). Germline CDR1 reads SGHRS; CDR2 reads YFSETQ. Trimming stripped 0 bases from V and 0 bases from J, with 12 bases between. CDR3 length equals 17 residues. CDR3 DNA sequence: TGCGCCAGCAGCTTGGGACCCACTAGGGCGAACACCGGGGAGCTGTTTTTT. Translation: CASSLGPTRANTGELFF. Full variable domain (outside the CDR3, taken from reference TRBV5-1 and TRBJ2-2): KAGVTQTPRYLIKTRGQQVTLSCSPISGHRSVSWYQQTPGQGLQFLFEYFSETQRNKGNFPGRFSGRQFSNSRSEMNVSTLELGDSALYLCASSLGPTRANTGELFFGEGSRLTVL.

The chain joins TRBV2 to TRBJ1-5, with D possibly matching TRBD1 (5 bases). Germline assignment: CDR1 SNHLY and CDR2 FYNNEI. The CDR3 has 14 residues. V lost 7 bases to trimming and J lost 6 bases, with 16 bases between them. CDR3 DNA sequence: TGTGCCAGCATGTTAGGGGAGGTCGGTCAGCCCCAGCATTTT. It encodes CASMLGEVGQPQHF.

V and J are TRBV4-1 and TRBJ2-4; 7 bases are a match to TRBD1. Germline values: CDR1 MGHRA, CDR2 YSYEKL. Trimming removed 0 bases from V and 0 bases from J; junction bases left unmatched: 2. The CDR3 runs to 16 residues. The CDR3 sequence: CASSQEGGLAKNIQYF. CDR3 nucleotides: TGCGCCAGCAGCCAAGAAGGGGGCTTAGCCAAAAACATTCAGTACTTC.

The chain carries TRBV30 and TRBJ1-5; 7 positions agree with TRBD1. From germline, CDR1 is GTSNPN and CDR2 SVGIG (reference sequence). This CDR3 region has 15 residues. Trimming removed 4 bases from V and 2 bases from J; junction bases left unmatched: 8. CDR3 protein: CAWTRGQVGNQPQHF. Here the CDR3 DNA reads TGTGCCTGGACCAGAGGACAGGTTGGCAATCAGCCCCAGCATTTT.

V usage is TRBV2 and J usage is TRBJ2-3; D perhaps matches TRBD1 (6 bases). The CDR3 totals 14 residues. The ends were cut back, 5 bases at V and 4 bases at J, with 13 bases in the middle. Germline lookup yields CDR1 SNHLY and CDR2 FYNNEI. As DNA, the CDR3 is TGTGCCAGCAGTCTTTCCAGGGGTGCAGATACGCAGTATTTT. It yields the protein CASSLSRGADTQYF.

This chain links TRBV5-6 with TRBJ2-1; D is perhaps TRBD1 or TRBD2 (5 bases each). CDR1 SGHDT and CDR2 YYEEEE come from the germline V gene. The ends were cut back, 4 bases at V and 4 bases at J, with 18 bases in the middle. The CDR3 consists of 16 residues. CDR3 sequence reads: CASSVGVTSLYNEQFF. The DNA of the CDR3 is TGTGCCAGCAGCGTGGGGGTGACTTCTCTGTACAATGAGCAGTTCTTC.